This TCR beta chain was recorded in a study of T cell repertoires in cytomegalovirus infection (dated by TCRdb to between 2018 and 2020). In the study overall: Recently identified HLA-C-restricted CMV epitopes, whose presentation resists viral immunomodulation, were targeted by peptide stimulations together with well-studied HLA-B-restricted epitopes. Donor HLA type was relevant to the analysis, as public TCR beta signatures indicated carriage of CMV infection together with the matching HLA type.

CDR1 and CDR2 are read off the germline V gene as MRHNA and SNTAGT. Inclusive of the bounding cysteine and phenylalanine, the CDR3 is 14 residues long. The sequence is cut down to CDR3 DNA, 42 bases in frame from base 1. Ends trimmed: V by 4 bases, J by 8 bases; bases unmatched to a gene: 6. The research as a whole found: In both this cohort and an independent roughly 350-donor cohort, the cumulative frequency of public TCR beta family members distinguished carriers of CMV infection plus the relevant HLA type. In the ex vivo response, HLA-C-restricted CMV-specific TCR beta clonotypes were dominant, and in two of eight donors the single most frequent clonotype came from this HLA-C-restricted group.

Comments on this clonotype: The antigen it binds to is not known. Per-base quality was not reported, and no clone a single base away is much larger than it.

The sample's treatment or condition, from its label and the paper: in vitro stimulation with specific CMV peptide epitopes to enrich CMV-specific T cells. Sequencing used an Illumina HiSeq 1500. The public sequencing data were trimmed at Q25 with fastp and processed into clonotypes with MiXCR by TCRdb, which kept only in-frame beta chains. Rows with a matching CDR3 protein are joined into one entry that keeps the most common DNA and genes. The sample table contains hundreds of thousands of distinct CDR3 sequences; only one count was recorded for 31% of them. The ten top clones hold 13% of the sample.

Sequenced material: cultured CD8+ T cells from PBMCs, taken from culture after CMV antigen stimulation. The chain uses TRBV6-4 and TRBJ2-1, and 9 junction bases match TRBD2. The source of this sequence is a human donor in good health (CMV status not recorded). Some clones in this sample may be carry-over from other donors' samples. The base sequence is TGTGCCAGCAGTGCCGGGACTAGCTTCCATGAGCAGTTCTTC. This is translated as CASSAGTSFHEQFF.